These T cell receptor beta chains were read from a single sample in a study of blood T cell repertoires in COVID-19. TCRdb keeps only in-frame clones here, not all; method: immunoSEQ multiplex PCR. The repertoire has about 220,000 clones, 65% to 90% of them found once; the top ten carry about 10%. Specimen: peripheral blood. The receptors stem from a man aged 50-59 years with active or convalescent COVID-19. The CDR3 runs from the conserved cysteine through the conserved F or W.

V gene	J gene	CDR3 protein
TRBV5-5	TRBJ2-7	CASSLWTGLYEQYF
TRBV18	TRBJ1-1	CASSPHWDRGTAEAFF
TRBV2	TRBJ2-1	CASSLRTSGNHEQFF
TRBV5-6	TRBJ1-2	CASRGQGDYYGYTF
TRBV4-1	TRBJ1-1	CASSYHPLQGNTEAFF
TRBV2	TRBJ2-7	CASSERDPSWEQYF
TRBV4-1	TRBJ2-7	CASSQEGSLAATYSYEQYF
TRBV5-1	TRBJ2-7	CASRDFNEQYF
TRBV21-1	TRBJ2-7	CASSSRSGQSSYEQYF
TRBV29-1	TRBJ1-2	CSVGAAYGYTF
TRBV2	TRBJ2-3	CASRGGDTQYF
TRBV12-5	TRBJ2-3	CASGSGQGADTQYF
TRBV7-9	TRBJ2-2	CASGPHTGELFF
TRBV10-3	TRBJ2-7	CAISVQANEQYF
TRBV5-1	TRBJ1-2	CASSLGGKDYGYTF
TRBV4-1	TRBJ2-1	CASSQIAGGYNEQFF
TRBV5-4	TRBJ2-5	CASSLAPPGLAGDFGETQYF
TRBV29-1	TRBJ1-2	CSVTPQGNYGYTF
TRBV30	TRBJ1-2	CAWSSLGGGYTF
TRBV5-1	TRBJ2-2	CASRGRDPTGELFF
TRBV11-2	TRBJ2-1	CASSPLLASVLNEQFF
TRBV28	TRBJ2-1	CASSFTGGRAREQFF
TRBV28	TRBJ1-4	CASSSPKRPGTGGLATNEKLFF
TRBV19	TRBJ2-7	CASSIVGGAAYEQYF
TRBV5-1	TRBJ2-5	CASSFGLVRETQYF
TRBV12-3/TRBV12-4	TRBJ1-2	CASSGQGYGYTF
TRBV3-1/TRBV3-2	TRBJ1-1	CASSQDPGGRGNTEAFF
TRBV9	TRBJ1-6	CASSPGQGGNSPLHF
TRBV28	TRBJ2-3	CASSTGTGGNGDTDTQYF
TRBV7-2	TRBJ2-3	CASRVAAGTDTQYF
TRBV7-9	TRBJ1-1	CASSLPGEGAEAFF
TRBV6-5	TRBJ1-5	CASRLRLNSNQPQHF
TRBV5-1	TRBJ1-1	CASSKTGGSNTEAFF
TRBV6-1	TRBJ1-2	CASSERQGTFLNYGYTF
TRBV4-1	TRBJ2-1	CASSPRLAGASYNEQFF
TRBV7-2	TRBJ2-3	CASSLEFSSGSTQYF
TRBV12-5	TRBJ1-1	CASGLWGGKTEAFF
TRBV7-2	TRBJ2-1	CASSLVGGLAGNNEQFF
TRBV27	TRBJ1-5	CVPAGPGDRGQGQPQHF
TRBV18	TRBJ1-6	CASSPGESYNSPLHF
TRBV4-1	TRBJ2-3	CASSQDREGTDTQYF
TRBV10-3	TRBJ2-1	CAISDVGTSGGPSSYNEQFF
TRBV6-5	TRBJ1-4	CASRPRDRGTEKLFF
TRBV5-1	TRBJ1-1	CASSLEWRNTEAFF
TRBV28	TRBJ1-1	CASSSLDRGRLGDTEAFF
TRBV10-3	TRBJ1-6	CAISPDRGSPLHF
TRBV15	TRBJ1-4	CATSRDRRGPNEKLFF
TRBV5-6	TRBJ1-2	CASSRWGGWGYTF
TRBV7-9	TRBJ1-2	CASSTETASYGYTF
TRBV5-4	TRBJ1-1	CASSFGQGGTEAFF
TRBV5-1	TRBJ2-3	CASSLFASGDTDTQYF
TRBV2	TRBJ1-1	CASRPDRNTEAFF
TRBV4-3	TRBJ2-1	CASSYRVTSYNEQFF
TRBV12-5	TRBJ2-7	CASGPHSRETYLAYEQYF